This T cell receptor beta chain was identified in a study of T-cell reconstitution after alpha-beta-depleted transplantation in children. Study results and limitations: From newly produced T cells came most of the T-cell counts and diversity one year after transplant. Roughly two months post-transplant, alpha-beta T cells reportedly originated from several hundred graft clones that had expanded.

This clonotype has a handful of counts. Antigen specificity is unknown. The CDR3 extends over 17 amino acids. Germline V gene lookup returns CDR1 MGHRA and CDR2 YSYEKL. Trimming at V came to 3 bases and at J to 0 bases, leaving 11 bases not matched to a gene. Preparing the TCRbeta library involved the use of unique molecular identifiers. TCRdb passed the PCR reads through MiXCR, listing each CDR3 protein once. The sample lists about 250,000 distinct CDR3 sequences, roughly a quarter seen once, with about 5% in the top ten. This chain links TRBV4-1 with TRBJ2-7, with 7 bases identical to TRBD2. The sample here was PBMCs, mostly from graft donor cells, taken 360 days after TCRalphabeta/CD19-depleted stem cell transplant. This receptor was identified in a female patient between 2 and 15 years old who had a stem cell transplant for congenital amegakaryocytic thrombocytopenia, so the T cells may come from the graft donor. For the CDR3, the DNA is TGCGCCAGCAGCCAGAAAGAAGGGAGGGACGGCTCCTACGAGCAGTACTTC. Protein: CASSQKEGRDGSYEQYF.